Listed here are 24 T cell receptor beta chains from one sample, sequenced in a study of PD-L1 blockade in urothelial cancer. Sequenced by immunoSEQ multiplex PCR; TCRdb stores in-frame clones only, minus some. This sample yields about 30,000 clones, of which about 90% are seen a single time; under 4.5% belongs to the top ten. The sample here was PBMCs, taken around atezolizumab (anti-PD-L1) treatment. All receptors derive from a man in his fifties with urothelial cancer.

The gene calls are TRBV15 and TRBJ1-2; D ambiguous. Trimming took off 0 bases at V and 0 bases at J, with 14 bases between the two ends. There are 17 residues in the CDR3. The germline V gene has CDR1 LNHNV and CDR2 YYDKDF (reference sequence). The CDR3 DNA reads TGTGCCACCAGCAGAGAGGATTTAGCGTTTCCTAACTATGGCTACACCTTC. This encodes CATSREDLAFPNYGYTF. Full variable domain (missing parts from reference TRBV15 and TRBJ1-2): DAMVIQNPRYQVTQFGKPVTLSCSQTLNHNVMYWYQQKSSQAPKLLFHYYDKDFNNEADTPDNFQSRRPNTSFCFLDIRSPGLGDTAMYLCATSREDLAFPNYGYTFGSGTRLTVV.

This clone has only one observation. The chain has TRBV10-2 and TRBJ1-1, with 9 bases lining up with TRBD1. Germline loops: CDR1 WSHSY, CDR2 SAAADI. Unmatched junction bases numbered 15, after V lost 5 bases and J lost 5 bases. This CDR3 is built from 17 residues. Written as DNA, the CDR3 is TGCGCCAGCAGTAGCGTCCCGGGACAGGGACCGGGGACTGAAGCTTTCTTT. Protein: CASSSVPGQGPGTEAFF.

The genes are TRBV11-2 and TRBJ2-3; 10 positions match TRBD2. V shed 0 bases and J 0 bases; nucleotides not matched to a gene: 6. This CDR3 has 18 amino acids. The germline gives CDR1 SGHAT, CDR2 FQNNGV. CDR3 sequence (DNA): TGTGCCAGCAGCTTAGAACTAGCGGGGCGGCACAGCACAGATACGCAGTATTTT. Translated, it gives CASSLELAGRHSTDTQYF.

This clone appeared a few times. The CDR3 reads CASSWLGGQPQHF. The CDR3 region has the DNA TGTGCCAGCAGTTGGCTAGGAGGACAGCCCCAGCATTTT. The genes are TRBV27 and TRBJ1-5; D is undetermined. The V end was cut by 4 bases, the J end by 7 bases, with 11 bases between. Per the germline V gene, CDR1 is MNHEY and CDR2 is SMNVEV (reference sequence). The CDR3 has 13 amino acids.

This clone appeared a few times. The rearrangement joins TRBV2 to TRBJ1-2; D unclear. This CDR3 region has 13 residues. Per the germline V gene, CDR1 is SNHLY and CDR2 is FYNNEI. The V and J ends lost 6 bases and 5 bases respectively, with 13 bases between them. The CDR3 region has the DNA TGTGCCAGCAGGCTGCCAGAACCATATGGCTACACCTTC. Translation: CASRLPEPYGYTF.

The V and J genes are TRBV10-2 and TRBJ2-5; TRBD1 might be the D (6 bases). CDR1 is WSHSY, CDR2 SAAADI, per germline. This CDR3 is built from 13 residues. V lost 4 bases and J lost 2, with 8 bases in between. The CDR3 DNA sequence: TGCGCCAGCAGTGGGACAGTACAAGAGACCCAGTACTTC. Translation gives CASSGTVQETQYF.

The V and J genes are TRBV20-1 and TRBJ1-2; TRBD1 is a possible D gene (6 bases). This CDR3 spans 11 amino acids. From germline, CDR1 is DFQATT and CDR2 SNEGSKA (reference sequence). Trimming took off 2 bases at V and 7 bases at J, with 8 bases between the two ends. The CDR3 nucleotides are TGCAGTGCTAGACTAGGGGGTGGCTACACCTTC. Its protein product is CSARLGGGYTF.

The V and J genes are TRBV11-2 and TRBJ1-1; no clear D gene. Germline-derived CDR1 and CDR2 are SGHAT and FQNNGV. The CDR3 totals 14 residues. V shed 0 bases and J shed 6 bases, with 11 bases lying between them. The CDR3 protein is CASSLDERVAEAFF. CDR3 nucleotide sequence: TGTGCCAGCAGCTTAGACGAGCGTGTGGCTGAAGCTTTCTTT.

The rearrangement uses TRBV15 and TRBJ2-5, with a possible D match to TRBD2 (6 bases). The length of the CDR3 is 15 residues. Between the trimmed V and J ends, which lost 0 bases and 2 bases, there was a span of 10 bases. Germline-derived CDR1 and CDR2 are LNHNV and YYDKDF (reference sequence). The CDR3 sequence is CATSRDREFQETQYF. In DNA form, the CDR3 reads TGTGCCACCAGCAGAGATCGGGAGTTTCAAGAGACCCAGTACTTC.

This chain joins TRBV15 and TRBJ2-3; tentative D call: TRBD2 (5 bases). This CDR3 has 17 amino acids. Trimming removed 4 bases from V and 1 base from J, with 18 bases in between. Germline loops: CDR1 LNHNV, CDR2 YYDKDF (reference sequence). CDR3 in DNA: TGTGCCACCAGCATCAGATGGGAAGTAGCGCGCACAGATACGCAGTATTTT. It yields the protein CATSIRWEVARTDTQYF.

This clone is a singleton in its sample. The chain joins TRBV2 to TRBJ2-3, with 13 positions matching TRBD2. Germline V CDR1 and CDR2: SNHLY, FYNNEI. The CDR3 runs to 16 residues. V was clipped by 4 bases and J by 6 bases; unmatched bases: 7. The CDR3, as DNA: TGTGCCAGCAGTGGGGGACTAGCGGGGATGAGGGATACGCAGTATTTT. Translation gives CASSGGLAGMRDTQYF.

The J gene is TRBJ2-1, the V gene TRBV5-1; either TRBD1 or TRBD2 may supply D (6 bases each). Germline V gene lookup returns CDR1 SGHRS and CDR2 YFSETQ. The CDR3 is 14 residues long. V lost 4 bases and J 3 bases, leaving 11 bases between the germline ends. DNA for the CDR3: TGCGCCAGCAGCCTGGGGGGCTTCTACAATGAGCAGTTCTTC. This codes for CASSLGGFYNEQFF.

J is TRBJ2-7 and V is TRBV6-5, with 8 bases lining up with TRBD2. Germline V gene data show CDR1 as MNHEY and CDR2 as SVGAGI. The J segment lost 5 bases and the V segment lost 0 bases, leaving 3 bases of the junction unmatched. The CDR3 is 14 residues long. The CDR3 DNA is TGTGCCAGCAGTTACTCGCCGACTAGCGACGAGCAGTACTTC. This sequence encodes CASSYSPTSDEQYF.

The V gene is TRBV7-8, the J gene TRBJ2-3, with D uncertain. The V and J ends lost 5 bases and 5 bases respectively, with 11 bases between them. Germline V gene lookup returns CDR1 SGHVS and CDR2 FQNEAQ. This CDR3 has 13 residues. CDR3 sequence reads: CASSLDLRDTQYF. CDR3 sequence (DNA): TGTGCCAGCAGCCTAGACCTCAGAGATACGCAGTATTTT.

This rearrangement joins TRBV10-2 to TRBJ2-1, with TRBD1 matching 10 bases. The CDR3 contains 15 residues. J lost 2 bases, V lost 5 bases, and 3 bases had no gene match. Germline V gene sequence: CDR1 WSHSY, CDR2 SAAADI. CDR3 nucleotides: TGCGCCAGCAGTTTGACAGGGGGCCCCTACAATGAGCAGTTCTTC. Its protein product is CASSLTGGPYNEQFF.

This clone was counted only a few times. The gene calls are TRBV5-1 and TRBJ1-1; a possible D gene is TRBD1 (6 bases). Germline-derived CDR1 and CDR2 are SGHRS and YFSETQ. The CDR3 totals 13 residues. Trimming removed 6 bases at V and 5 bases at J, with 14 bases between. In DNA form, the CDR3 reads TGCGCCAGCACCTATGGGGGCGGAACTGAAGCTTTCTTT. Translated, it gives CASTYGGGTEAFF.

This chain uses TRBV7-9 with TRBJ2-7, with 10 bases identical to TRBD1. V lost 1 base to trimming and J lost 5 bases; unmatched junction nucleotides: 5. CDR3 length: 15 amino acids. CDR1 SEHNR and CDR2 FQNEAQ come from the germline V gene (reference sequence). CDR3 bases: TGTGCCAGCAGCTTAGAGGGACAGGGGACCCACGAGCAGTACTTC. This codes for CASSLEGQGTHEQYF.

This chain joins TRBV5-1 and TRBJ2-6, with 11 bases identical to TRBD1. CDR3 length: 16 amino acids. V was pared by 3 bases and J by 2 bases, with 1 base of the junction left unmatched. The germline CDR1 and CDR2 sequences are SGHRS and YFSETQ. As DNA, the CDR3 is TGCGCCAGCAGCTGGACAGGGGGCGCTGGGGCCAACGTCCTGACTTTC. Translating it yields CASSWTGGAGANVLTF.

This sequence joins TRBV28 and TRBJ1-1; 7 bases are a match to TRBD1. In germline, CDR1 is MDHEN, CDR2 SYDVKM. There are 15 residues in the CDR3. Germline trimming cut 2 bases from V and 3 bases from J; bases unmatched to any gene: 6. The CDR3 region has the DNA TGTGCCAGCAGTTTAGGGACAGACAAGTACACTGAAGCTTTCTTT. Amino acids: CASSLGTDKYTEAFF.

This chain links TRBV27 with TRBJ2-2, with TRBD2 identical over 9 bases. Germline CDR1 is MNHEY and CDR2 is SMNVEV (reference sequence). The J segment lost 8 bases and the V segment lost 5 bases, leaving 6 bases of the junction unmatched. The CDR3 covers 14 residues. CDR3 sequence reads: CASSIGTSNGELFF. The DNA of the CDR3 is TGTGCCAGCAGTATCGGGACTAGCAATGGGGAGCTGTTTTTT.

The chain couples TRBV27 to TRBJ2-1, with D maybe TRBD1 (5 bases). Germline loops: CDR1 MNHEY, CDR2 SMNVEV (reference sequence). Trimming stripped 3 bases from V and 7 bases from J, with 7 bases between. This CDR3 comprises 12 residues. The CDR3 loop reads CASSFPGNEQFF. The CDR3 DNA follows: TGTGCCAGCAGTTTTCCAGGGAATGAGCAGTTCTTC.

The chain combines TRBV6-5 with TRBJ2-1; a possible D gene is TRBD2 (5 bases). V was cut by 2 bases and J by 1 base, with 6 bases left in between. Germline CDR1 is MNHEY and CDR2 is SVGAGI. This CDR3 region has 14 residues. CDR3 residues: CASSYEGSYNEQFF. CDR3 nucleotide sequence: TGTGCCAGCAGTTACGAGGGTTCCTACAATGAGCAGTTCTTC.

The chain joins TRBV7-2 to TRBJ2-3, with a weak D call TRBD2 (5 bases). Trimming removed 4 bases from V and 0 bases from J, with 11 bases in between. The CDR3 is made up of 15 amino acids. CDR1 and CDR2 (germline): SGHTA, FQGNSA. In nucleotides, the CDR3 is TGTGCCAGCAGCTCTGGGAGTGCTAGCACAGATACGCAGTATTTT. Its protein is CASSSGSASTDTQYF.

This clone was observed a single time. This sequence joins TRBV6-5 and TRBJ1-6; unclear D gene. Deletions cut 5 bases from V and 7 bases from J, with 9 bases between. Germline values: CDR1 MNHEY, CDR2 SVGAGI. The CDR3 spans 13 residues. The CDR3 loop reads CASSTLENSPLHF. The CDR3 DNA reads TGTGCCAGCAGTACCCTAGAAAATTCACCCCTCCACTTT.